The 5 T cell receptor beta chains in this list originate from one sample, sequenced in a study of blood T cell repertoires in COVID-19. TCRdb's table, derived via immunoSEQ multiplex PCR, lists solely in-frame clones and lacks some. The repertoire holds about 240,000 clones, with about nine tenths as singletons. Specimen: peripheral blood. These receptors were collected from a man in his 60s with acute or convalescent COVID-19.

This clone has ten or more counts. J is TRBJ2-7 and V is TRBV19; possible D gene TRBD2, 5 bases. The V gene lost 10 bases and the J gene lost 5 bases, with 15 bases spanning the gap. The CDR3 is made up of 12 amino acids. Germline CDR1 LNHDA, CDR2 SQIVND (reference sequence). CDR3 amino acids: CATSPRGNEQYF. CDR3 sequence (DNA): TGTGCCACCTCCCCCCGGGGAAACGAGCAGTACTTC. The full variable domain, rest sourced from reference TRBV19 and TRBJ2-7, is DGGITQSPKYLFRKEGQNVTLSCEQNLNHDAMYWYRQDPGQGLRLIYYSQIVNDFQKGDIAEGYSVSREKKESFPLTVTSAQKNPTAFYLCATSPRGNEQYFGPGTRLTVT.

The chain links TRBV6-1 to TRBJ1-1; D gene uncertain. The V and J ends lost 3 bases and 3 bases respectively, with 11 bases between them. Looked up from germline, CDR1 is MNHNS and CDR2 is SASEGT. The CDR3 spans 14 residues. For the CDR3, the DNA is TGTGCCAGCAGTGAGGAGTTTCGGGACACTGAAGCTTTCTTT. Translating it yields CASSEEFRDTEAFF.

V is TRBV30 and J is TRBJ2-5; tentatively, D is TRBD2 (5 bases). This CDR3 has 13 residues. V was cut by 5 bases and J by 2 bases, with 12 bases left in between. CDR1 is GTSNPN and CDR2 is SVGIG in the germline V gene (reference sequence). CDR3 nucleotides: TGTGCCTGGGAACCCGACTATCAAGAGACCCAGTACTTC. Encoded protein: CAWEPDYQETQYF.

The chain links TRBV5-1 to TRBJ2-1, with TRBD1 matching 7 bases. Germline V gene data show CDR1 as SGHRS and CDR2 as YFSETQ. The CDR3 contains 15 residues. Unmatched junction bases numbered 5, after V lost 0 bases and J lost 5 bases. CDR3 loop: CASSLEGQINNEQFF. The CDR3 bases are TGCGCCAGCAGCTTGGAGGGACAGATTAACAATGAGCAGTTCTTC.

This clone occurred once. This chain joins TRBV4-3 and TRBJ2-5, with D unresolved. The germline gives CDR1 LGHNA, CDR2 YSLEER. The CDR3 has 13 residues. Trimming took off 4 bases at V and 0 bases at J, with 6 bases between the two ends. For the CDR3, the DNA is TGCGCCAGCAGCCCCGCGTACCAAGAGACCCAGTACTTC. Translating it yields CASSPAYQETQYF.